This TCR beta chain derives from a study of Ad26.COV2.S vaccination and SARS-CoV-2 variants. Overall study context: Once or twice, 56 days apart, Ad26.COV2.S was delivered intramuscularly. Study-wide results and limits: Measures of TCR breadth and depth may have fallen short of total T cell responses.

CDR3 length: 14 amino acids. Germline lookup yields CDR1 SGHNT and CDR2 YYREEE (reference sequence). Unmatched junction bases numbered 6, after V lost 6 bases and J lost 4 bases. Sequencing was performed with immunoSEQ multiplex PCR; in TCRdb, only in-frame clones are kept and a portion is missing. The sample lists about 680,000 clones, approximately 88% seen once, with over 1.3% in the top ten. The treatment was: around 19 received Ad26.COV2.S at low or high dose, single or two shots; 5 received placebo; per-sample allocation not given. Collection of samples fell on day 63 after the first vaccine or placebo injection. In Boston, the donor was an adult between 18-55 years of age. A remark on this clone: Its target is not known.

The source of this sequence is a person between 18 and 60 years old who received the Ad26.COV2.S COVID-19 vaccine or a placebo. Sequences were derived from peripheral blood, sampled in a trial of Ad26.COV2.S vaccine versus placebo. V gene TRBV5-4 combines with J gene TRBJ1-5, with 8 bases that match TRBD1. The DNA for the CDR3 is TGTGCCAGCACCCAAGGACAGGGTAATCAGCCCCAGCATTTT. Translating it yields CASTQGQGNQPQHF. The full variable domain, with the rest looked up from reference TRBV5-4 and TRBJ1-5, is ETGVTQSPTHLIKTRGQQVTLRCSSQSGHNTVSWYQQALGQGPQFIFQYYREEENGRGNFPPRFSGLQFPNYSSELNVNALELDDSALYLCASTQGQGNQPQHFGDGTRLSIL.